These 5 T cell receptor beta chains were all obtained from the same sample, sequenced in a study of OX40 agonist ivuxolimab in advanced cancers. Assay: immunoSEQ multiplex PCR; the TCRdb copy retains only in-frame clones and omits some. The sample records more than 60,000 clones, about 94% being singletons. The material was CD4+ or CD8+ T cells sorted from blood, obtained in a trial of the OX40 agonist ivuxolimab. Every receptor here comes from an adult with an advanced solid tumor such as melanoma, head and neck, liver or kidney cancer.

The chain carries TRBV12-5 and TRBJ2-5; possibly TRBD2 for D (5 bases). V lost 1 base and J 3 bases, leaving 6 bases between the germline ends. This CDR3 comprises 13 residues. Germline CDR1 is LGHNT and CDR2 is FRNRAP. CDR3 nucleotide sequence: TGTGCTAGTGGTTTGGGACTAAAAGAGACCCAGTACTTC. Protein: CASGLGLKETQYF.

The rearrangement joins TRBV30 to TRBJ2-7, with 9 bases identical to TRBD2. The CDR3 loop spans 13 amino acids. V trimming: 3 bases; J trimming: 2 bases; junction bases outside the gene matches: 2. From germline, CDR1 is GTSNPN and CDR2 SVGIG (reference sequence). The CDR3 DNA follows: TGTGCCTGGAGGGCTAGCGGGACCTACGAGCAGTACTTC. Its translation is CAWRASGTYEQYF.

The chain carries TRBV27 and TRBJ1-6; D gene uncertain. The CDR3 has 17 residues. V lost 5 bases and J 0 bases, leaving 14 bases between the germline ends. Germline V gene data show CDR1 as MNHEY and CDR2 as SMNVEV (reference sequence). The CDR3 DNA follows: TGTGCCAGCAGTACATACGAGGGATACTCCTATAATTCACCCCTCCACTTT. Translation: CASSTYEGYSYNSPLHF.

CDR3 DNA sequence: TGTGCTAGTGGTTTGGTATCAGACGAGCAGTACTTC. Translating gives CASGLVSDEQYF. The chain uses TRBV12-5 and TRBJ2-7; D gene uncertain. Germline lookup yields CDR1 LGHNT and CDR2 FRNRAP. V was trimmed by 0 bases and J by 5 bases, leaving 5 bases between them. This CDR3 contains 12 residues.

The chain joins TRBV7-3 to TRBJ2-1; 10 nucleotides match TRBD2. V lost 0 bases, J lost 9 bases, and 2 bases stayed unmatched. Germline CDR1 reads SGHTA; CDR2 reads FQGTGA. This CDR3 contains 14 residues. The CDR3 DNA follows: TGTGCCAGCAGCTTAACCGGGACTAGCGTTGAGCAGTTCTTC. Translated, it gives CASSLTGTSVEQFF.